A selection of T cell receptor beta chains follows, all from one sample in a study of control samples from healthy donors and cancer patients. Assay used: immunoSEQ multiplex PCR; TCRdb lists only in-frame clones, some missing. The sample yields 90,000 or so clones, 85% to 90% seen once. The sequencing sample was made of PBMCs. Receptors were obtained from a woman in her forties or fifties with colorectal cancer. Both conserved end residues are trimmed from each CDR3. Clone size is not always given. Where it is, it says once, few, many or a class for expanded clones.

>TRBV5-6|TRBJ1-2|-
ASSFKGGRTYGYT
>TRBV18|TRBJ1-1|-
ASSLGQGASTEAL
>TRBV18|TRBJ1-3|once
ASSGSSGNTIY
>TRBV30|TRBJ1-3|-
AWSVLGSFSGNTIY
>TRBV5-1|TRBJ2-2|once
ASSFWQGGAGELF
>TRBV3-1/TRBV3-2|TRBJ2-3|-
ASSREEGTQY
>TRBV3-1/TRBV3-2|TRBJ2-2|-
ASSPRVEAGGPGTGELF
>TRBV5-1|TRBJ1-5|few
ASSPDGQGNQPQH
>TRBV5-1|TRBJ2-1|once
ASSLREYYNEQF
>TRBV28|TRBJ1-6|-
ASSLSGRTYNSPLH